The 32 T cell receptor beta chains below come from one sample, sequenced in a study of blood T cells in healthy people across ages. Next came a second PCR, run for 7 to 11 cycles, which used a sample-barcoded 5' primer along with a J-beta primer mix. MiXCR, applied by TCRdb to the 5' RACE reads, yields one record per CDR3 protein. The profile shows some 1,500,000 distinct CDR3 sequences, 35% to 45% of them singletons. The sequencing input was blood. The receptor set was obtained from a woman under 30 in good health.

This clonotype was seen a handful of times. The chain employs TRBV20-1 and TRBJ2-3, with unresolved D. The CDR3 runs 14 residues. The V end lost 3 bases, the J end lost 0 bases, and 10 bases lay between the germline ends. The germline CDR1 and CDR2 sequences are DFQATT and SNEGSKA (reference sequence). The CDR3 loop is CSASWGTSTDTQYF. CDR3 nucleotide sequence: TGCAGTGCTAGCTGGGGAACTAGCACAGATACGCAGTATTTT.

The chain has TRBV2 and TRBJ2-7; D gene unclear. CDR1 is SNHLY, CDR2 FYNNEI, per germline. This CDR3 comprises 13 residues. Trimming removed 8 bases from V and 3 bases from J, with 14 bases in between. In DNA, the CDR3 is TGTGCCAGCGGGTGGAACAGAAACTACGAGCAGTACTTC. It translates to CASGWNRNYEQYF.

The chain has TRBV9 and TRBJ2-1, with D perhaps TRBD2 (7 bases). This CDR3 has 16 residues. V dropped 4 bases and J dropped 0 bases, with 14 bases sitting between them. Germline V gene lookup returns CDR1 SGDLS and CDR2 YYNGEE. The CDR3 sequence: CASSPKGGPSYNEQFF. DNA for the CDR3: TGTGCCAGCAGCCCCAAGGGGGGGCCCTCCTACAATGAGCAGTTCTTC.

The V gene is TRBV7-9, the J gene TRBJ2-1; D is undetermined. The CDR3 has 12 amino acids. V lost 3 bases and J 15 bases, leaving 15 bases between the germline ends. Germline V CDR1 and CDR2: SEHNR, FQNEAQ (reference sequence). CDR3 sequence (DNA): TGTGCCAGCAGCTTGAGCTCCAGCTGGAGGTTCTTC. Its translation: CASSLSSSWRFF.

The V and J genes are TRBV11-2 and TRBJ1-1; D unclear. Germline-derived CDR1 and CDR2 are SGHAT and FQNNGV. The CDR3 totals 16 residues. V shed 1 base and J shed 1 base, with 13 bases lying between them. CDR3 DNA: TGTGCCAGCAGCTTAGTCCTAGGGAGACAGAACACTGAAGCTTTCTTT. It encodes CASSLVLGRQNTEAFF.

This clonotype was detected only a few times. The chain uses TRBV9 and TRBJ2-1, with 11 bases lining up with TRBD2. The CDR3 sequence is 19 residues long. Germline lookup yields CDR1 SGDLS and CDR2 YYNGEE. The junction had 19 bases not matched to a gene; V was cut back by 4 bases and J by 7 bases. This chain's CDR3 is CASSSRSIAGGPGTNEQFF. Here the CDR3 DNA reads TGTGCCAGCAGCTCCCGCAGTATAGCGGGAGGGCCAGGGACGAATGAGCAGTTCTTC.

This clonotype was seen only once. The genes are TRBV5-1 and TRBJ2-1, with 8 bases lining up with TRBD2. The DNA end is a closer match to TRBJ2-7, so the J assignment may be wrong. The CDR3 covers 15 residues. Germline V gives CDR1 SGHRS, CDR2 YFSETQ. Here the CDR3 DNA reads TGCGCCAGCAGCTTGGATGGACTAGCTTACAATGAGCAGTACTTC. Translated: CASSLDGLAYNEQYF.

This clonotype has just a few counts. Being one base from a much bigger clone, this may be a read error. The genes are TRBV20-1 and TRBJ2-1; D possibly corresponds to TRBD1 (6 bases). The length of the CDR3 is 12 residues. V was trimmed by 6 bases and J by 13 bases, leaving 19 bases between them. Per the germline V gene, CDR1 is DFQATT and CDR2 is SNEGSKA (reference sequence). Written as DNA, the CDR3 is TGCAGTGCGAGAACCACAGGGTTTACCCAGTTCTTC. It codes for CSARTTGFTQFF.

The CDR3 here is CAISEAAPDYTF. The CDR3 region has the DNA TGTGCCATCAGTGAGGCAGCCCCGGACTACACCTTC. This rearrangement joins TRBV10-3 to TRBJ1-2; D remains ambiguous. Trimming stripped 2 bases from V and 10 bases from J, with 11 bases between. Germline V gene data show CDR1 as ENHRY and CDR2 as SYGVKD. There are 12 residues in the CDR3.

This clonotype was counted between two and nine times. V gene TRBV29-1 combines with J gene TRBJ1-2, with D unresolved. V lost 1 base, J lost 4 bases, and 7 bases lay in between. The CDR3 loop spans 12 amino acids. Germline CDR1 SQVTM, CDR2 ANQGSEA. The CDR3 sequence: CSVEVPVYGYTF. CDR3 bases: TGCAGCGTTGAAGTCCCGGTCTATGGCTACACCTTC.

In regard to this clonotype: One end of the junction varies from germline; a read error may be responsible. The CDR3 loop is CASSSEQGSIQYF. CDR3 DNA sequence: TGTGCTAGCAGCTCCGAACAGGGCAGTATTCAGTACTTC. The chain links TRBV7-7 to TRBJ2-7; possibly TRBD1 for D (6 bases). The CDR3 covers 13 residues. CDR1 SSHAT and CDR2 FNYEAQ come from the germline V gene (reference sequence).

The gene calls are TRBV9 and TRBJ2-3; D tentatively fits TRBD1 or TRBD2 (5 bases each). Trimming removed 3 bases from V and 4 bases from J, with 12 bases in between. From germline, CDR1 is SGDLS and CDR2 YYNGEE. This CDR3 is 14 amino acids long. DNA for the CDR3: TGTGCCAGCAGCGCCGGGGCGGAGGCAGATACGCAGTATTTT. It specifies CASSAGAEADTQYF. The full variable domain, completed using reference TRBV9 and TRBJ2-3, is DSGVTQTPKHLITATGQRVTLRCSPRSGDLSVYWYQQSLDQGLQFLIQYYNGEERAKGNILERFSAQQFPDLHSELNLSSLELGDSALYFCASSAGAEADTQYFGPGTRLTVL.

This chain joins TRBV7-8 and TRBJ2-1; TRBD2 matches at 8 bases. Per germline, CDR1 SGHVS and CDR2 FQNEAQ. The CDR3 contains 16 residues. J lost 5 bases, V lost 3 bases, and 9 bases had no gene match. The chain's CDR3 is CASSFDRSGVDNEQFF. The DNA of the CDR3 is TGTGCCAGCAGCTTTGATCGTAGCGGGGTCGACAATGAGCAGTTCTTC.

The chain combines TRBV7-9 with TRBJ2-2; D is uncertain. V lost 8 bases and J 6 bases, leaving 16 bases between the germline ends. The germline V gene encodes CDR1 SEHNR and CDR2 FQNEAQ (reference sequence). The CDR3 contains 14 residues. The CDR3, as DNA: TGTGCCAGCCTGGAGCATTCCGGGCCCGGGGAGCTGTTTTTT. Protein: CASLEHSGPGELFF.

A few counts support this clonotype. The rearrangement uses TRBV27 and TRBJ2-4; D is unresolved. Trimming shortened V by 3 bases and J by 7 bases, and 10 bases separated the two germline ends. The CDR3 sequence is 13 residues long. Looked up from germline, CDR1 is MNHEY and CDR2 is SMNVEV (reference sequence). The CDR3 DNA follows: TGTGCCAGCAGTTTTGACACTGGGAACATTCAGTACTTC. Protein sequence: CASSFDTGNIQYF.

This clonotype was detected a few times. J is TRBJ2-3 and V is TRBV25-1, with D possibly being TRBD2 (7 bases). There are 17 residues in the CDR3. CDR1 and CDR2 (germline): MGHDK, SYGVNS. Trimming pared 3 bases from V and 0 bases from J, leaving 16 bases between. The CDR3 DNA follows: TGTGCCAGCAGTGACAATGGGCGGGGGCTGAGCACAGATACGCAGTATTTT. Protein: CASSDNGRGLSTDTQYF.

Here the CDR3 DNA reads TGTGCCAGCAGCTCCTATAGCACCTGGGTGCAGTTCTTC. Translating it yields CASSSYSTWVQFF. The rearrangement uses TRBV7-2 and TRBJ2-1, with D unresolved. The CDR3 extends over 13 amino acids. Germline V lookup: CDR1 SGHTA, CDR2 FQGNSA. Trimming took off 4 bases at V and 12 bases at J, with 16 bases between the two ends. Looking up the rest from reference TRBV7-2 and TRBJ2-1 gives the full variable domain: GAGVSQSPSNKVTEKGKDVELRCDPISGHTALYWYRQSLGQGLEFLIYFQGNSAPDKSGLPSDRFSAERTGGSVSTLTIQRTQQEDSAVYLCASSSYSTWVQFFGPGTRLTVL.

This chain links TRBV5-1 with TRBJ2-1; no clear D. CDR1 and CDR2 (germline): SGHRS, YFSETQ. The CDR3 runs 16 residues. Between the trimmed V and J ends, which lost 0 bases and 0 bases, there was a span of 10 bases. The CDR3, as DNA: TGCGCCAGCAGCTTGGACGGCAACCCCTCCTACAATGAGCAGTTCTTC. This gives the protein CASSLDGNPSYNEQFF.

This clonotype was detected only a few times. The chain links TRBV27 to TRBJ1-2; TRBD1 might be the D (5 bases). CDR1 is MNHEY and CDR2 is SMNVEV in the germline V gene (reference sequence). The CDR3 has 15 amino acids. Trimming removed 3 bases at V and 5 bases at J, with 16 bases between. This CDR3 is CASSFDRARTYGYTF. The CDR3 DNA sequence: TGTGCCAGCAGTTTCGACAGAGCCAGGACATATGGCTACACCTTC.

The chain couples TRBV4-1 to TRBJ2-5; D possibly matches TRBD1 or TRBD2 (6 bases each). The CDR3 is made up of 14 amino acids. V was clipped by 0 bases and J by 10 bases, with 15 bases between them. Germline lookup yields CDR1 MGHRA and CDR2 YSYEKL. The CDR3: CASSQERPGGDQYF. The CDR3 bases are TGCGCCAGCAGCCAAGAACGCCCCGGGGGCGACCAGTACTTC.

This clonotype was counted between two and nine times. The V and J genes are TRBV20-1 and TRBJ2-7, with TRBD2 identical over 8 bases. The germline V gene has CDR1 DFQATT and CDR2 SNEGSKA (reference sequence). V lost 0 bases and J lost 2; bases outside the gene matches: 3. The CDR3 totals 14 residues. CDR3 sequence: CSARETGRAYEQYF. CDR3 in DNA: TGCAGTGCTAGAGAAACCGGGAGGGCCTACGAGCAGTACTTC.

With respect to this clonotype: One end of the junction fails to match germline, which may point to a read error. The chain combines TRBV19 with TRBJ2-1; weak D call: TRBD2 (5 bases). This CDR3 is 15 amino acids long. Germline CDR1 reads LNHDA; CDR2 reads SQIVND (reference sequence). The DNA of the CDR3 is TGTGCCAGTAGTATGGCCTCGGGGTCCTACGATGAGCAGTTCTTC. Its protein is CASSMASGSYDEQFF.

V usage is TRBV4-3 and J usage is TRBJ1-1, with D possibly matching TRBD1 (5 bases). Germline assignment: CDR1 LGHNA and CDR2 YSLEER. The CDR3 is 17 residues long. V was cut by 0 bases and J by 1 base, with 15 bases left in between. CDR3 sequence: CASSQEARSRANTEAFF. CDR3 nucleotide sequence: TGCGCCAGCAGCCAAGAAGCGAGGAGCAGGGCGAACACTGAAGCTTTCTTT.

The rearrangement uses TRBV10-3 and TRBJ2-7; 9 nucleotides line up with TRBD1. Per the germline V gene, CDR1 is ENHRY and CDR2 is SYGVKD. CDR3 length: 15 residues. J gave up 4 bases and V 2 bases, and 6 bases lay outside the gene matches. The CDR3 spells CAISERGDREYEQYF. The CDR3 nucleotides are TGTGCCATCAGTGAGCGAGGGGACAGGGAGTACGAGCAGTACTTC.

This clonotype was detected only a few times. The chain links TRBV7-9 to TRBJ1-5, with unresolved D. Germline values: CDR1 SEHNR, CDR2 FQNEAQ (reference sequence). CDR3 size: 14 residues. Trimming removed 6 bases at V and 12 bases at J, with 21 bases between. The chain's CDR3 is CASSTTTGSKIQHF. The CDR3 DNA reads TGTGCCAGCAGTACCACGACCGGTTCAAAGATCCAGCATTTT.

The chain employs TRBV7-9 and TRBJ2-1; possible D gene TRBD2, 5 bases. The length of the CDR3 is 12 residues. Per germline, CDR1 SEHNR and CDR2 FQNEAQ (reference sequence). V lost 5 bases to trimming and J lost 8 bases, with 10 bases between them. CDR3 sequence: CASSRLIDEQFF. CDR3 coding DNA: TGTGCCAGCAGCCGACTAATCGATGAGCAGTTCTTC. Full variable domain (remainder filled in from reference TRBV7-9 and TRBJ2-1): DTGVSQNPRHKITKRGQNVTFRCDPISEHNRLYWYRQTLGQGPEFLTYFQNEAQLEKSRLLSDRFSAERPKGSFSTLEIQRTEQGDSAMYLCASSRLIDEQFFGPGTRLTVL.

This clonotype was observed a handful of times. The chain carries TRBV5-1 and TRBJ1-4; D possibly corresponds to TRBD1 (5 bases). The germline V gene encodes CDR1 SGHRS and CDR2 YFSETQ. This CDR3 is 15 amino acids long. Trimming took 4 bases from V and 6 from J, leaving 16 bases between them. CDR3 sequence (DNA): TGCGCCAGCAGCACTGGACAACCAGAGGATGAAAAACTGTTTTTT. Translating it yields CASSTGQPEDEKLFF.

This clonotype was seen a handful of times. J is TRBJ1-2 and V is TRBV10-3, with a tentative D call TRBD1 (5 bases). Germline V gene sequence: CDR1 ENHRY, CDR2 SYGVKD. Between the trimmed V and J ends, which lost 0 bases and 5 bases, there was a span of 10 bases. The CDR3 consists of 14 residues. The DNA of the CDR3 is TGTGCCATCAGTGAGTCCAAAGGGGATTATGGCTACACCTTC. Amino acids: CAISESKGDYGYTF.

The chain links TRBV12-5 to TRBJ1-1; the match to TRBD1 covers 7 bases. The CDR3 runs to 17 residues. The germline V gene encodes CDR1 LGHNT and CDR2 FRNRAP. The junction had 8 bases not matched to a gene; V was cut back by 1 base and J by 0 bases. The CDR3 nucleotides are TGTGCTAGTGGTTTGGGGGGACAGTCGAATATGAACACTGAAGCTTTCTTT. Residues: CASGLGGQSNMNTEAFF.

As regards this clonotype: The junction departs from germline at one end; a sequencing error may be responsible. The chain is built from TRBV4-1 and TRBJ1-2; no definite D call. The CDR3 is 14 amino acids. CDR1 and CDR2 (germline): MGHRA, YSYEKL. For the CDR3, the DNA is TGCGCCAGCAGCCAACGCGGACGGAACTGTGGCTACACCTTC. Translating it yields CASSQRGRNCGYTF.

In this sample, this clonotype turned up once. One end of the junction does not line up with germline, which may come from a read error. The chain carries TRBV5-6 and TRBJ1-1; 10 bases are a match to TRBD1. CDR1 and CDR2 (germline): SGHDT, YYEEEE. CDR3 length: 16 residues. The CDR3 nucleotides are TGCGCCAACAGCCCTTTGACAGGGGGCTTGAACACTGAAGCTTTCTTT. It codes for CANSPLTGGLNTEAFF.

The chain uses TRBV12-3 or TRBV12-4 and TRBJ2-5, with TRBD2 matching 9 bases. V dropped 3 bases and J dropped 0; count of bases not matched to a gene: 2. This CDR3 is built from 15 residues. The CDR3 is CASSLTSGYQETQYF. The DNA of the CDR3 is TGTGCCAGCAGTTTGACTAGCGGATACCAAGAGACCCAGTACTTC.